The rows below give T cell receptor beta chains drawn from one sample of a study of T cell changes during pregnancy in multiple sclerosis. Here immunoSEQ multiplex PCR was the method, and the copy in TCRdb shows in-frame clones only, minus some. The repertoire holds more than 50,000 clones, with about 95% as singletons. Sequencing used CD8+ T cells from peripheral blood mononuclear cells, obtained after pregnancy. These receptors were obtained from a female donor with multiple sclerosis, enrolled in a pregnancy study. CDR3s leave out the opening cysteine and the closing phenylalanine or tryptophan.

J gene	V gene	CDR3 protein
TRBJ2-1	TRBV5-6	ASSLAAGGGNEQF
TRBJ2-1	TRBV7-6	ASSFRDSSYNEQF
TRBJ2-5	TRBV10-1	ASSEVASGKQETQY
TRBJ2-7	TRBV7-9	ASSLVGALAGEQY
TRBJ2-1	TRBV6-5	ASSYGGLAYNEQF
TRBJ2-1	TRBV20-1	SARAGVVF
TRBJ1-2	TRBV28	ASRRTGVSWDGYT
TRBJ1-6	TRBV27	ASSRLGQRFYNSPLH
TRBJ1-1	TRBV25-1	ASSTGQGPTEAF
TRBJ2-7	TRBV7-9	ASSSSVARPREQY
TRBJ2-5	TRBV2	ASEGTGLGETQY
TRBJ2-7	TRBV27	ASSWGGYHGYEQY
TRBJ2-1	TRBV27	ASSLLAGYNEQF
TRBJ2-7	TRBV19	ASSPDRGSSYEQY
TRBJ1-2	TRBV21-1	ASSKILSRGLDYGYT
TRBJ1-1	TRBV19	ASSPRSTEAF
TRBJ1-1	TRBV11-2	ASRQTENTEAF
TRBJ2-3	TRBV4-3	ASSQDRLVGGRADTQY
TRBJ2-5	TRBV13	ASSPGTSRETQY
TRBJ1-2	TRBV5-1	ASRQGNYGYT
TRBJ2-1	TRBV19	ASSLAGGINEQF
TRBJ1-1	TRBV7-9	ASSLYPRDTEAF
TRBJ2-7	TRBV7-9	ASSFSQGREQY
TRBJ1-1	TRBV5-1	ASSFLGQGGTEAF
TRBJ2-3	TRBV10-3	AISDLPTSGSSADTQY
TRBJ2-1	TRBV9	ASSVSGRAHNEQF
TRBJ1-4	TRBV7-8	ASSLGTGRGHNEKLF
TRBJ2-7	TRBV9	ASSADRVSEQY
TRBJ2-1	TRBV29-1	SVESGSNNEQF
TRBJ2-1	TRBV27	ASRPQTGAGEQF
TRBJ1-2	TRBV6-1	ASSVIGTGYGYT
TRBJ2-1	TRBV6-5	ASSPRSYNEQF
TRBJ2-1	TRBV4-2	ASSPGQGGVGNEQF